These T cell receptor beta chains were read from a single sample in a study of cytomegalovirus exposure and HLA in healthy donors. Generated by immunoSEQ multiplex PCR, the TCRdb table keeps only in-frame clones and is missing some. The sample includes some 140,000 clones, 85% to 90% of them seen just once. The specimen was PBMCs. The receptors come from a woman aged 30 to 39 in good health and CMV-seropositive. The CDR3 runs from the conserved cysteine through the conserved F or W. Each record gives: clone size, V gene, D gene, J gene, CDR3 protein, CDR3 DNA. D genes are given only for firm matches. Part of the rows lack a size; the others show once, few, many or a class for expanded clones.

.	TRBV7-8	.	TRBJ2-7	CASSLEEGLAPPLHEQYF	TGTGCCAGCAGCTTAGAGGAGGGCTTGGCTCCCCCTCTACACGAGCAGTACTTC
.	TRBV5-6	.	TRBJ1-5	CASSLAAGIGGQPQHF	TGTGCCAGCAGCTTGGCTGCCGGCATAGGGGGTCAGCCCCAGCATTTT
.	TRBV4-1	TRBD1	TRBJ1-3	CASSQGRGYSGNTIYF	TGCGCCAGCAGCCAAGGCAGGGGGTACTCTGGAAACACCATATATTTT
.	TRBV20-1	.	TRBJ2-1	CSASLGEQFF	TGCAGTGCTTCACTAGGTGAGCAGTTCTTC
.	TRBV9	.	TRBJ1-6	CASSVGGGISPLHF	TGTGCCAGCAGCGTAGGGGGGGGTATTTCACCCCTCCACTTT
.	TRBV6-5	.	TRBJ2-1	CASSYSNPGVNEQFF	TGTGCCAGCAGTTACTCCAATCCGGGGGTCAATGAGCAGTTCTTC
.	TRBV6-1	TRBD1	TRBJ2-7	CASRDRAAPRDEQYF	TGTGCCAGCAGAGACAGGGCAGCCCCCAGGGACGAGCAGTACTTC
once	TRBV7-2	.	TRBJ2-1	CASSFSQRAEQFF	TGTGCCAGCAGCTTCTCCCAGCGGGCTGAGCAGTTCTTC
.	TRBV5-1	.	TRBJ1-4	CASRRAGTNEKLFF	TGCGCCAGCCGCCGGGCGGGTACTAATGAAAAACTGTTTTTT
.	TRBV7-9	TRBD1	TRBJ1-2	CASSLGQDLYGYTF	TGTGCCAGCAGCCTAGGACAGGACCTCTATGGCTACACCTTC
.	TRBV7-9	.	TRBJ2-6	CASSLGGVYSGANVLTF	TGTGCCAGCAGCTTAGGCGGGGTGTACTCTGGGGCCAACGTCCTGACTTTC
.	TRBV6-1	.	TRBJ1-2	CASSAGGGGYGYTF	TGTGCCAGCAGTGCGGGCGGGGGAGGTTATGGCTACACCTTC
once	TRBV5-4	TRBD2	TRBJ2-2	CASSLSLAGTAGELFF	TGTGCCAGCAGCCTCTCACTAGCGGGGACGGCCGGGGAGCTGTTTTTT
once	TRBV7-9	TRBD1	TRBJ1-2	CASSQGVDYGYTF	TGTGCCAGCAGCCAGGGGGTGGACTATGGCTACACCTTC
.	TRBV6-6	.	TRBJ1-1	CASSRAANTEAFF	TGTGCCAGCAGCCGCGCCGCGAACACTGAAGCTTTCTTT
.	TRBV7-9	.	TRBJ2-3	CASSRLDHTDTQYF	TGTGCCAGCAGCCGACTAGACCACACAGATACGCAGTATTTT
.	TRBV6-1	.	TRBJ2-1	CASSERMGMWEQFF	TGTGCCAGCAGTGAGAGGATGGGTATGTGGGAGCAGTTCTTC
.	TRBV4-1	.	TRBJ1-1	CASSQTGSMNTEAFF	TGCGCCAGCAGCCAAACAGGTAGCATGAACACTGAAGCTTTCTTT
.	TRBV2	.	TRBJ1-3	CASNTGGAGNTIYF	TGTGCCAGCAATACTGGGGGCGCTGGAAACACCATATATTTT
.	TRBV5-6	TRBD1	TRBJ2-3	CASSSGTGYTDTQYF	TGTGCCAGCAGCTCCGGGACAGGCTATACAGATACGCAGTATTTT
.	TRBV15	.	TRBJ2-3	CATSRWRTASTDTQYF	TGTGCCACCAGCAGATGGCGGACAGCGAGCACAGATACGCAGTATTTT
.	TRBV15	.	TRBJ2-7	CATSRRGPRYEQYF	TGTGCCACCAGCAGGCGGGGGCCCCGCTACGAGCAGTACTTC
.	TRBV29-1	.	TRBJ2-5	CSAAQGLGIETQYF	TGCAGCGCTGCACAGGGCCTCGGTATAGAGACCCAGTACTTC
.	TRBV19	TRBD2	TRBJ2-5	CASSILAGGLSETQYF	TGTGCCAGTAGTATACTAGCGGGGGGGCTATCGGAGACCCAGTACTTC
.	TRBV19	TRBD2	TRBJ2-7	CASSIPGGYEQYF	TGTGCCAGTAGTATCCCGGGAGGTTACGAGCAGTACTTC
.	TRBV28	TRBD1	TRBJ2-7	CASLRQGLYEQYF	TGTGCCAGCCTAAGACAGGGTCTCTACGAGCAGTACTTC
.	TRBV6-1	.	TRBJ1-5	CASSENSRGSNQPQHF	TGTGCCAGCAGTGAAAATTCCAGGGGTAGCAATCAGCCCCAGCATTTT
.	TRBV7-2	TRBD2	TRBJ2-1	CASSPYPSGGRNEQFF	TGTGCCAGCAGCCCCTACCCTAGCGGGGGCCGCAATGAGCAGTTCTTC
.	TRBV27	.	TRBJ2-1	CASGSSGFSYNEQFF	TGTGCCAGCGGAAGTTCAGGGTTCTCCTACAATGAGCAGTTCTTC
once	TRBV5-1	.	TRBJ2-1	CASNFGLSPYNEQFF	TGCGCCAGCAACTTTGGACTTTCCCCCTACAATGAGCAGTTCTTC
.	TRBV15	TRBD1	TRBJ2-7	CATSRSGTGTYEQYF	TGTGCCACCAGCAGGTCCGGGACAGGGACCTACGAGCAGTACTTC
.	TRBV20-1	.	TRBJ1-2	CSAPYGYTF	TGCAGTGCTCCTTATGGCTACACCTTC
.	TRBV28	TRBD1	TRBJ2-1	CASSFRPGQGGNEQFF	TGTGCCAGCAGTTTCCGTCCGGGACAGGGGGGCAATGAGCAGTTCTTC
.	TRBV27	TRBD2	TRBJ2-6	CASSRTIRGAGANVLTF	TGTGCCAGCAGTCGTACCATACGGGGGGCTGGGGCCAACGTCCTGACTTTC
.	TRBV27	TRBD1	TRBJ1-6	CASSLGQGGNSPLHF	TGTGCCAGCAGTTTAGGACAGGGGGGAAATTCACCCCTCCACTTT
.	TRBV28	.	TRBJ2-6	CASTSPGTGANVLTF	TGTGCCAGCACCTCGCCGGGAACTGGGGCCAACGTCCTGACTTTC
.	TRBV9	.	TRBJ2-3	CASSVVTGDTQYF	TGTGCCAGCAGCGTAGTCACAGGAGATACGCAGTATTTT
.	TRBV15	TRBD2	TRBJ2-3	CATSRDGPGLAGGKTDTQYF	TGTGCCACCAGCAGAGATGGGCCGGGACTAGCGGGGGGGAAGACAGATACGCAGTATTTT
.	TRBV4-1	TRBD2	TRBJ2-1	CASSQMLLAGINEQFF	TGCGCCAGCAGCCAAATGCTACTAGCGGGGATTAATGAGCAGTTCTTC
once	TRBV2	.	TRBJ2-4	CASSELPSEVIQYF	TGTGCCAGCAGTGAACTTCCTAGCGAGGTCATTCAGTACTTC
.	TRBV21-1	.	TRBJ2-7	CASSKVAAGEQYF	TGTGCCAGCAGCAAAGTTGCGGCTGGGGAGCAGTACTTC
.	TRBV5-4	TRBD1	TRBJ1-4	CASGQKGQPYEKLFF	TGTGCCAGCGGGCAAAAGGGACAGCCCTATGAAAAACTGTTTTTT
once	TRBV2	TRBD1	TRBJ2-6	CASSKTGGLSGANVLTF	TGTGCCAGCAGTAAGACAGGGGGCCTCTCTGGGGCCAACGTCCTGACTTTC
.	TRBV7-8	TRBD1	TRBJ2-7	CASSLGDSASYEQYF	TGTGCCAGCAGCCTAGGGGACAGCGCGTCCTACGAGCAGTACTTC
.	TRBV27	.	TRBJ1-1	CASSLNRDTPPTEAFF	TGTGCCAGCAGTTTAAACCGGGACACACCGCCCACTGAAGCTTTCTTT
.	TRBV2	TRBD1	TRBJ1-2	CANPGQATNYGYTF	TGTGCCAACCCTGGACAGGCAACTAACTATGGCTACACCTTC
.	TRBV15	TRBD2	TRBJ2-3	CATSRERSGRAPDTQYF	TGTGCCACCAGCAGAGAGCGAAGCGGGAGGGCCCCAGATACGCAGTATTTT
.	TRBV7-9	TRBD1	TRBJ2-7	CASSTRFGTGDEQYF	TGTGCCAGCAGCACTCGATTTGGGACAGGGGACGAGCAGTACTTC
.	TRBV7-6	.	TRBJ2-5	CASSLAPGETQYF	TGTGCCAGCAGCTTAGCCCCGGGAGAGACCCAGTACTTC